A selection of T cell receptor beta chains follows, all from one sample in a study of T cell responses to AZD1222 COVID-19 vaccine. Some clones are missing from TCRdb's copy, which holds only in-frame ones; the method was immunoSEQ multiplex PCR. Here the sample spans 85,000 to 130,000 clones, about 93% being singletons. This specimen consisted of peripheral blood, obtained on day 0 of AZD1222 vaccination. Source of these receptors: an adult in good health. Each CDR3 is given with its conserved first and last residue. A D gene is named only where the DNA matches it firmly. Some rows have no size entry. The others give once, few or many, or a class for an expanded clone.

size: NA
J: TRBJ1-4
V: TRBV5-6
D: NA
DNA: TGTGCCAGCAGCGGGAGAGACAGTTATGACGACAAACTGTTTTTT
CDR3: CASSGRDSYDDKLFF

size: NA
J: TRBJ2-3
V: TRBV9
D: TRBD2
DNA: TGTGCCAGCAGCGTCGGGAGGGCAGATACGCAGTATTTT
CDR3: CASSVGRADTQYF

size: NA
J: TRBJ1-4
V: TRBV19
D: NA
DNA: TGTGCCAGTAGTCTGCAGGGCTGGGAAAAACTGTTTTTT
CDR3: CASSLQGWEKLFF

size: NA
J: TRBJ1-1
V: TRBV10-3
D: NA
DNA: TGTGCCATCAGTGACCGGGACACTAAAGCTTTCTTT
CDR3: CAISDRDTKAFF

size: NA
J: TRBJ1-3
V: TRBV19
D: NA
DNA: TGTGCCAGTAGTGACCAGGGTCAAGACACCATATATTTT
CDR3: CASSDQGQDTIYF

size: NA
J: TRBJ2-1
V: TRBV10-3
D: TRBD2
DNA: TGTGCCATCAGAACCGCTAGCGGGAGGGCCTCAAATGAGCAGTTCTTC
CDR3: CAIRTASGRASNEQFF

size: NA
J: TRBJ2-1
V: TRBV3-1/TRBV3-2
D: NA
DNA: TGTGCCAGCAGCCAAGTCAACAGGGATTACAATGAGCAGTTCTTC
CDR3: CASSQVNRDYNEQFF

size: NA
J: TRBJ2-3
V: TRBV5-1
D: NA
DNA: TGCGCCAGCAGCTTGGGACAGGAGAGAGATACGCAGTATTTT
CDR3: CASSLGQERDTQYF

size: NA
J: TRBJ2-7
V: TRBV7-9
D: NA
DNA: TGTGCCAGCAGCTCGCAGGGGCGTAGGTCCGAGCAGTACTTC
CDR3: CASSSQGRRSEQYF

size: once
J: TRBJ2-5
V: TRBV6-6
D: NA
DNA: TGTGCCAGCAGTTGGGTGGGCACAGGCCACCAAGAGACCCAGTACTTC
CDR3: CASSWVGTGHQETQYF

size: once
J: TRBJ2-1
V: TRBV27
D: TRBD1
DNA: TGTGCCAGCAACTCTCCCCGGACAGGGAAGTACAATGAGCAGTTCTTC
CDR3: CASNSPRTGKYNEQFF

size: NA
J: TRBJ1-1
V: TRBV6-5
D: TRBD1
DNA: TGTGCCAGCAGTTACCTACAGGGGGGAACTGAAGCTTTCTTT
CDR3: CASSYLQGGTEAFF

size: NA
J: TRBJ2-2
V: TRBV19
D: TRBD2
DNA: TGTGCCAGCACCGCCCCCATCGGGACTAGGTACACCGGGGAGCTGTTTTTT
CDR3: CASTAPIGTRYTGELFF

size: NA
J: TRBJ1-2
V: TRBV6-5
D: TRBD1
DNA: TGTGCCAGCAGATTAGGGGGCCCCTATGGCTACACCTTC
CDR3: CASRLGGPYGYTF

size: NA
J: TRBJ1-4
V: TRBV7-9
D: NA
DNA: TGTGCCAGCAGCTTCGGGGGGCTTAATGAAAAACTGTTTTTT
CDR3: CASSFGGLNEKLFF